The 16 T cell receptor beta chains reported below all come from one sample, sequenced in a study of blood T cell repertoires in COVID-19. Libraries were prepared by immunoSEQ multiplex PCR; TCRdb keeps only in-frame clonotypes and omits some of them. The profile shows 250,000 or so clones, around 90% of them singletons. Specimen: peripheral blood. These TCRs come from a man older than 75 with acute or convalescent COVID-19.

V is TRBV5-1 and J is TRBJ2-1, with 11 bases identical to TRBD2. CDR3 length: 16 amino acids. V was pared by 1 base and J by 9 bases, with 9 bases of the junction left unmatched. Germline V gives CDR1 SGHRS, CDR2 YFSETQ. The CDR3 loop reads CASSLLSIAGGGEQFF. In DNA form, the CDR3 reads TGCGCCAGCAGCTTGCTTTCAATAGCGGGAGGGGGTGAGCAGTTCTTC.

This chain uses TRBV4-2 with TRBJ1-4; D perhaps matches TRBD1 (6 bases). Germline V lookup: CDR1 LGHNA, CDR2 YNFKEQ. The CDR3 is 15 residues long. Trimming cost V 5 bases and J 4 bases, with 14 bases left between them. In DNA form, the CDR3 reads TGTGCCAGCAGCTCGGCGGGGGCTGGTAATGAAAAACTGTTTTTT. Amino acids: CASSSAGAGNEKLFF.

J is TRBJ1-6 and V is TRBV18; maybe TRBD1 (6 bases). CDR3 size: 15 residues. Germline CDR1 KGHSH, CDR2 LQKENI. V was cut by 3 bases and J by 7 bases, with 13 bases left in between. CDR3: CASSPQGRENSPLHF. In DNA, the CDR3 is TGTGCCAGCTCACCCCAGGGGCGGGAGAATTCACCCCTCCACTTT.

The genes are TRBV11-3 and TRBJ2-1; TRBD2 agrees at 7 bases. This CDR3 spans 17 amino acids. CDR1 SGHNT and CDR2 YENEEA come from the germline V gene. V dropped 3 bases and J dropped 4; count of bases not matched to a gene: 12. Here the CDR3 reads CASSLGSSGRSYNEQFF. The CDR3 DNA reads as TGTGCCAGCAGCTTGGGATCTAGCGGCCGCTCTTACAATGAGCAGTTCTTC.

This clone was detected only once. V and J are TRBV18 and TRBJ1-1; 10 nucleotides match TRBD1. The CDR3 loop spans 16 amino acids. Trimming cost V 3 bases and J 4 bases; bases outside gene matches: 8. Germline V gene data show CDR1 as KGHSH and CDR2 as LQKENI. CDR3 sequence: CASSPDRGRIGTEAFF. As DNA, the CDR3 is TGTGCCAGCTCACCTGACAGGGGGCGCATCGGCACTGAAGCTTTCTTT.

This clone was seen only once. The J gene is TRBJ1-1, the V gene TRBV19; TRBD1 matches 9 bases. The length of the CDR3 is 13 residues. Germline values: CDR1 LNHDA, CDR2 SQIVND (reference sequence). V trimming: 5 bases; J trimming: 4 bases; junction bases outside the gene matches: 2. This chain's CDR3 is CASSVTGGTEAFF. The DNA for the CDR3 is TGTGCCAGTAGTGTGACAGGGGGCACTGAAGCTTTCTTT.

V is TRBV3-1 (or the pseudogene TRBV3-2) and J is TRBJ1-6, with no clear D. The CDR3 is 16 amino acids. Germline-derived CDR1 and CDR2 are LGHDT and YNNKEL (reference sequence). V lost 3 bases and J 7 bases, leaving 16 bases between the germline ends. This CDR3 reads CASSQHLSGSNSPLHF. The CDR3 nucleotides are TGTGCCAGCAGCCAGCACCTATCAGGTTCCAATTCACCCCTCCACTTT.

V usage is TRBV4-2 and J usage is TRBJ2-7, with TRBD1 matching 7 bases. V shed 1 base, J shed 1 base, and the junction held 7 bases outside the gene matches. Per the germline V gene, CDR1 is LGHNA and CDR2 is YNFKEQ. This CDR3 has 16 amino acids. The CDR3 loop reads CASSQAFRDSSYEQYF. The CDR3 DNA sequence: TGTGCCAGCAGCCAAGCCTTCCGGGACAGTTCCTACGAGCAGTACTTC.

The chain couples TRBV28 to TRBJ2-7; D gene ambiguous. Germline CDR1 MDHEN, CDR2 SYDVKM. The length of the CDR3 is 13 residues. V was trimmed by 4 bases and J by 1 base, leaving 8 bases between them. The CDR3, as DNA: TGTGCCAGCAGTTCCGACAATTCCTACGAGCAGTACTTC. Its protein product is CASSSDNSYEQYF.

This clone came up once. V and J are TRBV7-2 and TRBJ2-7; D gene unclear. Germline CDR1 is SGHTA and CDR2 is FQGNSA. This CDR3 has 14 amino acids. V was shortened by 0 bases and J by 2 bases, with 8 bases between the two germline ends. CDR3 nucleotide sequence: TGTGCCAGCAGCTTAGCCGTTGTTCCCTACGAGCAGTACTTC. Its translation is CASSLAVVPYEQYF. Full variable domain (remainder filled in from reference TRBV7-2 and TRBJ2-7): GAGVSQSPSNKVTEKGKDVELRCDPISGHTALYWYRQSLGQGLEFLIYFQGNSAPDKSGLPSDRFSAERTGGSVSTLTIQRTQQEDSAVYLCASSLAVVPYEQYFGPGTRLTVT.

The chain is built from TRBV5-8 and TRBJ1-6, with D possibly matching TRBD1 (5 bases). This CDR3 has 13 residues. The germline CDR1 and CDR2 sequences are SGHTS and YDEGEE. V was clipped by 4 bases and J by 8 bases, with 10 bases between them. This CDR3 reads CASSPRGDSPLHF. The CDR3 DNA follows: TGTGCCAGCAGCCCGCGGGGGGATTCACCCCTCCACTTT.

This chain links TRBV19 with TRBJ1-4; no firm D call. CDR1 is LNHDA and CDR2 is SQIVND in the germline V gene (reference sequence). CDR3 length equals 16 residues. V dropped 3 bases and J dropped 6 bases, with 17 bases sitting between them. CDR3 nucleotides: TGTGCCAGTAGTATCCGGGGAGTTTTAGGTGATGAAAAACTGTTTTTT. Its protein product is CASSIRGVLGDEKLFF.

The V gene is TRBV18, the J gene TRBJ1-5, with a weak D call TRBD1 (5 bases). Germline V CDR1 and CDR2: KGHSH, LQKENI. CDR3 length: 15 residues. The V gene lost 2 bases and the J gene lost 9 bases, with 17 bases spanning the gap. The CDR3 spells CASSPSRQPKGPQHF. The CDR3 bases are TGTGCCAGCTCACCAAGTAGACAGCCCAAGGGGCCCCAGCATTTT. The full variable domain, in which reference TRBV18 and TRBJ1-5 provide the parts outside the CDR3, is NAGVMQNPRHLVRRRGQEARLRCSPMKGHSHVYWYRQLPEEGLKFMVYLQKENIIDESGMPKERFSAEFPKEGPSILRIQQVVRGDSAAYFCASSPSRQPKGPQHFGDGTRLSIL.

This rearrangement joins TRBV27 to TRBJ2-7; 8 bases are shared with TRBD1. J gave up 4 bases and V 4 bases, and 12 bases lay outside the gene matches. Germline CDR1 reads MNHEY; CDR2 reads SMNVEV (reference sequence). CDR3 length: 16 amino acids. The CDR3 coding sequence is TGTGCCAGCAGTTCCCGGACCGGGACAGGATTATACGAGCAGTACTTC. Translated, it gives CASSSRTGTGLYEQYF.

The rearrangement links TRBV3-1 (or the pseudogene TRBV3-2) to TRBJ2-2, with a tentative D call TRBD2 (6 bases). The germline CDR1 and CDR2 sequences are LGHDT and YNNKEL (reference sequence). CDR3 length equals 15 residues. V was trimmed by 4 bases and J by 6 bases, leaving 15 bases between them. Here the CDR3 reads CASSLRREAAGELFF. CDR3 DNA sequence: TGTGCCAGCAGCCTCAGGAGGGAGGCGGCCGGGGAGCTGTTTTTT.

This chain joins TRBV11-2 and TRBJ2-3, with a possible D match to TRBD2 (6 bases). Trimming left V 0 bases short and J 3 bases short, with 10 bases between. The germline V gene encodes CDR1 SGHAT and CDR2 FQNNGV. This CDR3 comprises 15 residues. The CDR3 DNA reads TGTGCCAGCAGCTTAGACCCGGGGGTAACAGATACGCAGTATTTT. Translated: CASSLDPGVTDTQYF. The full variable domain, completed using reference TRBV11-2 and TRBJ2-3, is EAGVAQSPRYKIIEKRQSVAFWCNPISGHATLYWYQQILGQGPKLLIQFQNNGVVDDSQLPKDRFSAERLKGVDSTLKIQPAKLEDSAVYLCASSLDPGVTDTQYFGPGTRLTVL.